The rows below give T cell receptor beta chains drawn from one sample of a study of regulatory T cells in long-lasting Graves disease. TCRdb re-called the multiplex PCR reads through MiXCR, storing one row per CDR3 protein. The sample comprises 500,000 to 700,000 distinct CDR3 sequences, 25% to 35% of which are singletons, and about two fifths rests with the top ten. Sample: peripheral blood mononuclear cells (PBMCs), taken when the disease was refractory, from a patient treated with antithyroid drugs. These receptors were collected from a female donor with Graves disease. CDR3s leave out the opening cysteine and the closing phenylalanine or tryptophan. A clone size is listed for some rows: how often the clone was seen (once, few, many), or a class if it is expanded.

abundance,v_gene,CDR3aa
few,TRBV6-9,ASSYGTAGWPQH
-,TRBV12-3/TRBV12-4,ASTSASGPFNEQF
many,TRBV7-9,ASSSRQDYGYT
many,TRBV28,ASSILTRPGHGNTIY
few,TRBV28,ASSQGGGGTQY
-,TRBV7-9,ASSRGRLNPTDEQY
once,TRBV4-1,ASSLWDSSGNTIY
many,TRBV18,AGYRGSNSPLH
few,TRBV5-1,ASSLEPAGGDEQY
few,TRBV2,ASRGTVPGQY
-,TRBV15,ATSREKFLGGQAGYT
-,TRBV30,AWSLDRTQPQH
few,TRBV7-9,ASSLPGQSSGYT
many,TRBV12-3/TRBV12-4,ASSSTGAYSGYT
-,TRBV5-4,ASSDFGQGDGYT
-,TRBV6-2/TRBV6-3,ASSAKFTGELF
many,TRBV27,ASSPGTGIDGYT
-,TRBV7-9,ASSSHSWGPEGRNSPLH
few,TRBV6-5,ASSYSRQGADEQY
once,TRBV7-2,ASSLAQRKYNEQF
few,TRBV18,ASSPPSLTQY
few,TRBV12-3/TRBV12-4,ASRGPYTPEKLF
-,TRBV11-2,ASSLDQEYGYT
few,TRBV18,ASSPPMGATNEKLF
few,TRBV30,AWSPTGGQAF
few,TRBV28,ASSGGQAAQPQH
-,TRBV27,ASSFGLGAEAF
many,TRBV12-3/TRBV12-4,ASSPTVLRGYT
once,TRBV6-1,ASSRLQERTEAF
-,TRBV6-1,ASSDPANLRGEQY
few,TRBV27,ASRQGHLDTGELF
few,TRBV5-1,GSSLDGPGNQPQH
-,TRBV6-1,ASSANKSNQPQH
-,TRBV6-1,ASSRKPSGRKY